Listed here are 23 T cell receptor beta chains from one sample, sequenced in a study of long-term antiretroviral therapy in people with HIV. Running of the v3.0 immunoSEQ assay took place at survey level. Some clones are missing from TCRdb's copy, which holds only in-frame ones; the method was immunoSEQ multiplex PCR. The sample has 25,000 to 30,000 clones; roughly 84% are singletons. The sequencing used unsorted PBMCs, collected 0.4 years after starting antiretroviral therapy. The receptors were sampled from a man aged 18-30 years with HIV.

The V and J genes are TRBV7-2 and TRBJ2-1, with TRBD2 identical over 12 bases. V was pared by 7 bases and J by 8 bases, with 21 bases of the junction left unmatched. Germline CDR1 and CDR2: SGHTA and FQGNSA. This CDR3 has 19 amino acids. The CDR3 sequence is CASTRDPSGGVGSGDEQFF. The CDR3 coding sequence is TGTGCCAGCACTCGGGACCCTAGCGGGGGGGTAGGCTCTGGGGATGAGCAGTTCTTC.

V usage is TRBV5-8 and J usage is TRBJ2-7; 9 bases are a match to TRBD1. CDR3 length equals 14 residues. Germline CDR1 is SGHTS and CDR2 is YDEGEE. The V segment lost 3 bases and the J segment 1 base; nucleotides outside the gene matches: 2. The CDR3 DNA sequence: TGTGCCAGCAGCTGGGGGACAGGGTCCTACGAGCAGTACTTC. It translates to CASSWGTGSYEQYF. Variable domain in full (rest from reference TRBV5-8 and TRBJ2-7): EAGVTQSPTHLIKTRGQQATLRCSPISGHTSVYWYQQALGLGLQFLLWYDEGEERNRGNFPPRFSGRQFPNYSSELNVNALELEDSALYLCASSWGTGSYEQYFGPGTRLTVT.

The V call is TRBV27, the J call TRBJ2-7; D tentatively fits TRBD1 or TRBD2 (7 bases each). Germline-derived CDR1 and CDR2 are MNHEY and SMNVEV (reference sequence). Trimming removed 5 bases at V and 6 bases at J, with 17 bases between. This CDR3 is 14 amino acids long. The CDR3 region is CASSPGGGFREQYF. CDR3 coding DNA: TGTGCCAGCAGTCCAGGGGGGGGATTCCGCGAGCAGTACTTC.

The chain has TRBV5-1 and TRBJ1-1, with D perhaps TRBD1 (5 bases). Germline assignment: CDR1 SGHRS and CDR2 YFSETQ. The length of the CDR3 is 13 residues. The V and J ends lost 2 bases and 5 bases respectively, with 10 bases between them. CDR3 sequence: CASSLRGRTEAFF. The CDR3 DNA is TGCGCCAGCAGCTTAAGGGGCCGGACTGAAGCTTTCTTT.

The rearrangement links TRBV28 to TRBJ2-1, with 7 positions matching TRBD2. The germline V gene has CDR1 MDHEN and CDR2 SYDVKM. J was trimmed by 7 bases and V by 3 bases; bases with no gene match: 6. The CDR3 spans 14 residues. CDR3 nucleotides: TGTGCCAGCAGTTTCCCCGAAGCGGGGAATGAGCAGTTCTTC. It yields the protein CASSFPEAGNEQFF.

V is TRBV6-5 and J is TRBJ1-2; TRBD1 matches at 9 bases. Germline CDR1 and CDR2: MNHEY and SVGAGI. With 2 bases clipped from V and 6 bases from J, the junction kept 7 bases outside the gene matches. This CDR3 region has 15 residues. CDR3 protein: CASSYAGTGWDGYTF. The CDR3 nucleotides are TGTGCCAGCAGTTACGCCGGGACAGGGTGGGATGGCTACACCTTC.

The chain employs TRBV4-3 and TRBJ2-7; D remains unclear. Germline loops: CDR1 LGHNA, CDR2 YSLEER. V shed 0 bases and J shed 1 base, with 7 bases lying between them. The CDR3 has 14 amino acids. CDR3: CASSQDGFSYEQYF. CDR3 nucleotides: TGCGCCAGCAGCCAAGATGGATTTTCCTACGAGCAGTACTTC.

The CDR3 DNA reads as TGTGCTAGTGGGCCCACAGTGACTAACTATGGCTACACCTTC. Translated: CASGPTVTNYGYTF. The chain is built from TRBV12-5 and TRBJ1-2; no firm D call. V lost 6 bases and J lost 0, with 11 bases in between. CDR3 length: 14 amino acids. The germline V gene encodes CDR1 LGHNT and CDR2 FRNRAP.

The chain employs TRBV7-9 and TRBJ2-1; D is unresolved. The germline CDR1 and CDR2 sequences are SEHNR and FQNEAQ (reference sequence). V was cut by 4 bases and J by 8 bases, with 6 bases left in between. The length of the CDR3 is 11 residues. The CDR3 DNA reads TGTGCCAGCAGCTCCACGGATGAGCAGTTCTTC. Its protein product is CASSSTDEQFF.

The chain is built from TRBV9 and TRBJ2-4; 8 nucleotides align to TRBD1. The CDR3 totals 16 residues. Germline CDR1 is SGDLS and CDR2 is YYNGEE. Trimming at V came to 0 bases and at J to 6 bases, leaving 8 bases not matched to a gene. CDR3 sequence: CASSVAAGGAGNIQYF. Written as DNA, the CDR3 is TGTGCCAGCAGCGTAGCGGCAGGGGGCGCGGGAAACATTCAGTACTTC. Full variable domain (rest looked up from reference TRBV9 and TRBJ2-4): DSGVTQTPKHLITATGQRVTLRCSPRSGDLSVYWYQQSLDQGLQFLIQYYNGEERAKGNILERFSAQQFPDLHSELNLSSLELGDSALYFCASSVAAGGAGNIQYFGAGTRLSVL.

This rearrangement joins TRBV29-1 to TRBJ2-5, with TRBD1 as a possible D gene (7 bases). The CDR3 spans 15 residues. V was shortened by 2 bases and J by 2 bases, with 15 bases between the two germline ends. CDR1 and CDR2 from the germline V gene are SQVTM and ANQGSEA. CDR3: CSVERGTDLQETQYF. The CDR3 DNA sequence: TGCAGCGTTGAACGGGGGACAGATCTTCAAGAGACCCAGTACTTC.

A remark on this clone: Other DNA sequences from this sample encode an identical CDR3 as well. J is TRBJ2-7 and V is TRBV5-6; D gene uncertain. The CDR3 has 14 amino acids. Germline CDR1 and CDR2: SGHDT and YYEEEE. The V end was cut by 0 bases, the J end by 2 bases, with 9 bases between. The CDR3, as DNA: TGTGCCAGCAGCTTGGTGGCAGGCACCTACGAGCAGTACTTC. This encodes CASSLVAGTYEQYF.

CDR3: CASSLAVGVYGYTF. The CDR3, as DNA: TGTGCCAGCAGCTTGGCGGTGGGTGTCTATGGCTACACCTTC. V and J are TRBV5-8 and TRBJ1-2; no clear D gene. The CDR3 consists of 14 residues. Germline assignment: CDR1 SGHTS and CDR2 YDEGEE. Trimming stripped 0 bases from V and 4 bases from J, with 10 bases between. Drawing the rest from reference TRBV5-8 and TRBJ1-2, the complete variable domain is EAGVTQSPTHLIKTRGQQATLRCSPISGHTSVYWYQQALGLGLQFLLWYDEGEERNRGNFPPRFSGRQFPNYSSELNVNALELEDSALYLCASSLAVGVYGYTFGSGTRLTVV.

The rearrangement uses TRBV7-9 and TRBJ2-4, with a tentative D call TRBD1 (6 bases). CDR1 is SEHNR, CDR2 FQNEAQ, per germline (reference sequence). V shed 5 bases and J shed 2 bases, with 13 bases lying between them. This CDR3 has 15 residues. DNA of the CDR3: TGTGCCAGCAGCCGACAGGCCTCCACCAAAAACATTCAGTACTTC. Translating it yields CASSRQASTKNIQYF.

The genes are TRBV7-9 and TRBJ1-1; D is ambiguous. The CDR3 sequence is 14 residues long. V gave up 3 bases and J gave up 0 bases, with 8 bases separating them. Germline V gene lookup returns CDR1 SEHNR and CDR2 FQNEAQ (reference sequence). As DNA, the CDR3 is TGTGCCAGCAGCTTCAAGGGTATGAACACTGAAGCTTTCTTT. Translated: CASSFKGMNTEAFF.

The chain links TRBV27 to TRBJ1-2; the D gene is possibly TRBD1 (5 bases). V lost 8 bases and J 4 bases, leaving 32 bases between the germline ends. Germline values: CDR1 MNHEY, CDR2 SMNVEV (reference sequence). The CDR3 spans 19 residues. The CDR3 nucleotides read TGTGCCAGCCGTGTAGTTTTAGGTGTCGGGGCGGGGAGAGGCTATGGCTACACCTTC. It codes for CASRVVLGVGAGRGYGYTF.

By sample share, this clone is large. The chain combines TRBV6-5 with TRBJ1-1; D is unclear. The CDR3 has 13 residues. V shed 0 bases and J shed 6 bases, with 8 bases lying between them. The germline CDR1 and CDR2 sequences are MNHEY and SVGAGI. CDR3 coding DNA: TGTGCCAGCAGTTACTCAGGGCTCCCTGAAGCTTTCTTT. Residues: CASSYSGLPEAFF.

This clone has just one count. This chain uses TRBV28 with TRBJ1-2; tentatively, D is TRBD1 (6 bases). This CDR3 has 15 residues. V shed 7 bases and J shed 2 bases, with 17 bases lying between them. Germline-derived CDR1 and CDR2 are MDHEN and SYDVKM. The DNA of the CDR3 is TGTGCCAGCACCCGACAGGTTTCTAGGAACTATGGCTACACCTTC. Translating gives CASTRQVSRNYGYTF.

The chain uses TRBV5-1 and TRBJ1-1; a weak D match, TRBD1 (6 bases). Trimming stripped 6 bases from V and 0 bases from J, with 15 bases between. This CDR3 comprises 15 residues. Germline CDR1 SGHRS, CDR2 YFSETQ. The CDR3 DNA sequence: TGCGCCAGCATTGCCTCGGGGGGCCTGAACACTGAAGCTTTCTTT. Protein product: CASIASGGLNTEAFF. Together with reference TRBV5-1 and TRBJ1-1, the CDR3 gives the full variable domain: KAGVTQTPRYLIKTRGQQVTLSCSPISGHRSVSWYQQTPGQGLQFLFEYFSETQRNKGNFPGRFSGRQFSNSRSEMNVSTLELGDSALYLCASIASGGLNTEAFFGQGTRLTVV.

The chain uses TRBV28 and TRBJ1-3; TRBD1 agrees at 7 bases. This CDR3 has 14 residues. The V gene's germline CDR1 is MDHEN and CDR2 SYDVKM. V shed 6 bases, J shed 5 bases, and the junction held 7 bases outside the gene matches. CDR3 nucleotides: TGTGCCAGCAGAATGCCGGGACAGAGAAACACCATATATTTT. It is translated as CASRMPGQRNTIYF.

The chain has TRBV7-8 and TRBJ2-7, with D perhaps being TRBD1 or TRBD2 (5 bases each). There are 14 residues in the CDR3. Deletions cut 4 bases from V and 0 bases from J, with 10 bases between. CDR1 is SGHVS, CDR2 FQNEAQ, per germline. The CDR3 loop reads CASSSGPYSYEQYF. The DNA for the CDR3 is TGTGCCAGCAGCTCGGGACCCTACTCCTACGAGCAGTACTTC.

The chain recombines TRBV27 with TRBJ2-3; 8 nucleotides align to TRBD2. The CDR3 covers 15 residues. In germline, CDR1 is MNHEY, CDR2 SMNVEV (reference sequence). V lost 2 bases, J lost 4 bases, and 5 bases stayed unmatched. The CDR3 DNA sequence: TGTGCCAGCAGTTTAGGCGGGGGGAGGGCAGATACGCAGTATTTT. It specifies CASSLGGGRADTQYF.

The chain carries TRBV19 and TRBJ1-1; D ambiguous. CDR1 LNHDA and CDR2 SQIVND come from the germline V gene (reference sequence). This CDR3 is 12 amino acids long. V was clipped by 6 bases and J by 6 bases, with 11 bases between them. The CDR3 DNA follows: TGTGCCAGTAGCCCACCGTCCCCTGAAGCTTTCTTT. Protein sequence: CASSPPSPEAFF.